The next 20 T cell receptor beta chains were all read from a single sample in a study of blood T cell repertoires in COVID-19. Some clones are missing from TCRdb's copy, which holds only in-frame ones; the method was immunoSEQ multiplex PCR. Of fewer than 150,000 clones listed, approximately 84% are singletons. The sequenced material came from peripheral blood. The source of these receptors is a human donor in a cohort sampled during active COVID-19.

The rearrangement links TRBV5-1 to TRBJ1-6, with a weak D call TRBD1 (5 bases). The germline V gene encodes CDR1 SGHRS and CDR2 YFSETQ. This CDR3 region has 18 residues. V lost 3 bases, J lost 6 bases, and 22 bases lay in between. The DNA for the CDR3 is TGCGCCAGCAGCTCGGCTGGGGGGGAAGGAGCGCGTAATTCACCCCTCCACTTT. Protein product: CASSSAGGEGARNSPLHF. The entire variable domain, with the rest obtained from reference TRBV5-1 and TRBJ1-6, is as follows: KAGVTQTPRYLIKTRGQQVTLSCSPISGHRSVSWYQQTPGQGLQFLFEYFSETQRNKGNFPGRFSGRQFSNSRSEMNVSTLELGDSALYLCASSSAGGEGARNSPLHFGNGTRLTVT.

The chain carries TRBV3-1 (or the pseudogene TRBV3-2) and TRBJ1-1, with D uncertain. Germline V gives CDR1 LGHDT, CDR2 YNNKEL (reference sequence). This CDR3 region has 14 residues. V dropped 0 bases and J dropped 1 base, with 6 bases sitting between them. In DNA, the CDR3 is TGTGCCAGCAGCCAAGAGTATAGGAACACTGAAGCTTTCTTT. It specifies CASSQEYRNTEAFF.

The chain is built from TRBV3-1 (or the pseudogene TRBV3-2) and TRBJ1-5; weak D call: TRBD1 (5 bases). This CDR3 has 14 residues. CDR1 is LGHDT, CDR2 YNNKEL, per germline (reference sequence). Trimming took off 5 bases at V and 0 bases at J, with 8 bases between the two ends. The CDR3 loop is CASSDSTSNQPQHF. DNA for the CDR3: TGTGCCAGCAGCGACAGTACTAGCAATCAGCCCCAGCATTTT.

The chain employs TRBV18 and TRBJ2-7, with 7 bases matching TRBD1. CDR1 is KGHSH and CDR2 is LQKENI in the germline V gene. The trim removed 4 bases at V and 0 bases at J, leaving 0 bases unmatched. The CDR3 contains 13 residues. Written as DNA, the CDR3 is TGTGCCAGCTCACGGGACAGCTCCTACGAGCAGTACTTC. Translation gives CASSRDSSYEQYF.

This clone was counted a single time. This chain joins TRBV6-6 and TRBJ1-4; D gene unclear. The CDR3 is 14 amino acids. Germline CDR1 reads MNHNY; CDR2 reads SVGAGI (reference sequence). V was pared by 2 bases and J by 8 bases, with 12 bases between. CDR3 nucleotides: TGTGCCAGCAGTTACGACGACAAAAGCGAAAAACTGTTTTTT. It is translated as CASSYDDKSEKLFF.

The chain recombines TRBV19 with TRBJ2-7; D possibly corresponds to TRBD1 (6 bases). Per germline, CDR1 LNHDA and CDR2 SQIVND (reference sequence). CDR3 size: 14 residues. Trimming shortened V by 3 bases and J by 2 bases, and 11 bases separated the two germline ends. The CDR3 protein is CASSIHRATYEQYF. The CDR3 DNA reads TGTGCCAGTAGTATTCACAGGGCGACCTACGAGCAGTACTTC.

Written as DNA, the CDR3 is TGTGCCAGCAGCCCCACCTGGACAGGAGAGCAGCCCCAGCATTTT. Protein sequence: CASSPTWTGEQPQHF. V is TRBV3-1 (or the pseudogene TRBV3-2) and J is TRBJ1-5; 7 bases agree with TRBD1. The germline V gene has CDR1 LGHDT and CDR2 YNNKEL (reference sequence). Trimming took 4 bases from V and 7 from J; bases not matched to a gene: 10. There are 15 residues in the CDR3.

This clone showed up many times. J is TRBJ2-3 and V is TRBV10-1; no reliable D call. CDR1 is WNHNN and CDR2 is SYGVQD in the germline V gene (reference sequence). The CDR3 contains 15 residues. V was cut by 6 bases and J by 0 bases, with 13 bases left in between. In DNA form, the CDR3 reads TGCGCCAGCAGGAATACTCTCTCCAGCACAGATACGCAGTATTTT. Protein sequence: CASRNTLSSTDTQYF.

V and J are TRBV12-3 or TRBV12-4 and TRBJ2-1; no firm D call. The CDR3 has 8 residues. With 6 bases removed from V and 15 bases from J, the gap between germline ends came to 6 bases. CDR3 loop: CASSFPFF. CDR3 in DNA: TGTGCCAGCAGCTTTCCGTTCTTC.

This sequence joins TRBV19 and TRBJ1-4; possibly TRBD1 for D (5 bases). This CDR3 comprises 14 residues. CDR1 LNHDA and CDR2 SQIVND come from the germline V gene (reference sequence). Trimming stripped 7 bases from V and 4 bases from J, with 13 bases between. The CDR3 here is CASTPTARNEKLFF. CDR3 DNA sequence: TGTGCCAGTACGCCGACAGCCCGTAATGAAAAACTGTTTTTT.

The V gene is TRBV7-9, the J gene TRBJ2-3; D might be TRBD2 (5 bases). Per the germline V gene, CDR1 is SEHNR and CDR2 is FQNEAQ (reference sequence). V lost 5 bases to trimming and J lost 1 base, with 16 bases between them. The CDR3 has 16 residues. This chain's CDR3 is CASSEWTFPGTDTQYF. The CDR3 DNA is TGTGCCAGCAGCGAGTGGACTTTTCCAGGCACAGATACGCAGTATTTT.

The chain couples TRBV5-1 to TRBJ2-6, with D maybe TRBD2 (5 bases). Per germline, CDR1 SGHRS and CDR2 YFSETQ. V lost 5 bases, J lost 0 bases, and 15 bases lay in between. There are 17 residues in the CDR3. Here the CDR3 reads CASRAQATSSGANVLTF. CDR3 DNA sequence: TGCGCCAGCAGGGCCCAGGCTACTAGCTCTGGGGCCAACGTCCTGACTTTC.

V and J are TRBV6-5 and TRBJ2-7; D perhaps matches TRBD1 (6 bases). The V and J ends lost 6 bases and 3 bases respectively, with 18 bases between them. Looked up from germline, CDR1 is MNHEY and CDR2 is SVGAGI. This CDR3 has 15 residues. CDR3 loop: CASSRPGVGLYEQYF. The DNA of the CDR3 is TGTGCCAGCAGCAGACCAGGGGTTGGTCTCTACGAGCAGTACTTC.

A few counts support this clone. The chain has TRBV2 and TRBJ1-3; TRBD1 matches 7 bases. This CDR3 has 15 residues. Germline V lookup: CDR1 SNHLY, CDR2 FYNNEI. V trimming: 6 bases; J trimming: 0 bases; junction bases outside the gene matches: 5. The chain's CDR3 is CASRGQESSGNTIYF. The CDR3, as DNA: TGTGCCAGCAGAGGACAGGAGAGCTCTGGAAACACCATATATTTT.

This clone was recorded only once. The chain is built from TRBV29-1 and TRBJ2-1; TRBD1 matches 10 bases. Germline CDR1 SQVTM, CDR2 ANQGSEA. The length of the CDR3 is 15 residues. J gave up 6 bases and V 6 bases, and 11 bases lay outside the gene matches. The CDR3: CSVRTGQGLFNEQFF. In nucleotides, the CDR3 is TGCAGCGTCCGCACGGGACAGGGGTTGTTCAATGAGCAGTTCTTC.

As to this clone: At one end the junction does not follow the germline gene, possibly because of a read error. The CDR3 DNA reads as TGTGCTAGCAGCTCCCTCGACAGGGATCTCACCGGGGAGCTGTTTTTT. It yields the protein CASSSLDRDLTGELFF. This chain joins TRBV7-7 and TRBJ2-2, with 7 bases that match TRBD1. The CDR3 loop spans 16 amino acids. Germline CDR1 reads SSHAT; CDR2 reads FNYEAQ (reference sequence). Combining the CDR3 with reference TRBV7-7 and TRBJ2-2 gives the whole variable domain GAGVSQSPRYKVTKRGQDVTLRCDPISSHATLYWYQQALGQGPEFLTYFNYEAQPDKSGLPSDRFSAERPEGSISTLTIQRTEQRDSAMYRCASSSLDRDLTGELFFGEGSRLTVL.

This chain links TRBV2 with TRBJ2-2; 7 bases match TRBD1. Losses at the gene ends were 8 bases for V and 2 bases for J; bases not matched to a gene: 2. The germline V gene has CDR1 SNHLY and CDR2 FYNNEI. The CDR3 has 13 amino acids. This CDR3 reads CASGTANTGELFF. CDR3 DNA sequence: TGTGCCAGCGGGACAGCAAACACCGGGGAGCTGTTTTTT.

The rearrangement links TRBV2 to TRBJ2-7; 8 nucleotides agree with TRBD1. Germline CDR1 SNHLY, CDR2 FYNNEI. CDR3 length equals 14 residues. The V segment lost 6 bases and the J segment 6 bases; nucleotides outside the gene matches: 10. The CDR3 DNA reads TGTGCCAGCAGCCAACGGACAGGGCCCTCCGAGCAGTACTTC. Encoded protein: CASSQRTGPSEQYF.

V and J are TRBV4-2 and TRBJ1-1, with a tentative D call TRBD1 (6 bases). From germline, CDR1 is LGHNA and CDR2 YNFKEQ. The V end was cut by 1 base, the J end by 1 base, with 10 bases between. CDR3 size: 15 residues. CDR3 sequence: CASSQVDRKNTEAFF. CDR3 nucleotides: TGTGCCAGCAGCCAAGTTGACAGGAAGAACACTGAAGCTTTCTTT.

This chain joins TRBV7-2 and TRBJ2-3; 7 nucleotides match TRBD2. The germline gives CDR1 SGHTA, CDR2 FQGNSA. The CDR3 runs to 16 residues. The V segment lost 0 bases and the J segment 0 bases; nucleotides outside the gene matches: 3. CDR3 protein: CASSLAGRGSTDTQYF. The CDR3 nucleotides are TGTGCCAGCAGCTTAGCTGGGCGGGGGAGCACAGATACGCAGTATTTT.